This TCR beta chain was identified during a study of cytomegalovirus exposure and HLA in healthy donors. Study-level results: A later analysis linked a missense variant in DCLRE1C to the trimming of TCR beta V and J genes. As confirmed in vitro, three CMV-associated chains were specific for CMV antigens.

PCR was performed using 60 Vbeta and 13 Jbeta primers. TCRdb keeps only in-frame clones here, not all; method: immunoSEQ multiplex PCR. The repertoire holds 130,000 or so clones, 75% to 85% seen once, with around 3% in the top ten. J was trimmed by 0 bases and V by 2 bases; bases with no gene match: 3. CDR3 length equals 17 residues. Germline loops: CDR1 MDHEN, CDR2 SYDVKM. On this clone: Antigen specificity is unknown.

The rearrangement links TRBV28 to TRBJ2-1; 11 bases fit TRBD2. Sequenced sample: PBMCs. The receptor comes from a woman younger than 30 in good health and CMV-seropositive. In DNA form, the CDR3 reads TGTGCCAGCAGTTTACGGACTAGCGGGTTCTCCTACAATGAGCAGTTCTTC. Translating gives CASSLRTSGFSYNEQFF.